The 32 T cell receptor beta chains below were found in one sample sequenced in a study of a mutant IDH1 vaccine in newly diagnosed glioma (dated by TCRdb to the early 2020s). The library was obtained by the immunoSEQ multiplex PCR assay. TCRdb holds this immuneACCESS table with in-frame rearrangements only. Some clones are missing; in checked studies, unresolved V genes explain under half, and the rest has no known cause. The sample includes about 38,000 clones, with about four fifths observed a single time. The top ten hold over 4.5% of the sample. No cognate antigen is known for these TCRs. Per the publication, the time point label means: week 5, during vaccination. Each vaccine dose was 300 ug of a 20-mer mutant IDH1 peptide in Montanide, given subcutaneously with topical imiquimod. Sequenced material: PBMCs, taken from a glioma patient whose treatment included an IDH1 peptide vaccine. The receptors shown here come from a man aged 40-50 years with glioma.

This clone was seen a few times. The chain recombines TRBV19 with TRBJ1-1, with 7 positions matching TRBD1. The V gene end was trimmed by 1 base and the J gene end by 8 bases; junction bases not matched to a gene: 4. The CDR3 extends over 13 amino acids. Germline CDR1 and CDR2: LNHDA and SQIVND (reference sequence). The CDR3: CASSIVGDREAFF. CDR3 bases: TGTGCCAGTAGTATAGTAGGGGACAGAGAAGCTTTCTTT.

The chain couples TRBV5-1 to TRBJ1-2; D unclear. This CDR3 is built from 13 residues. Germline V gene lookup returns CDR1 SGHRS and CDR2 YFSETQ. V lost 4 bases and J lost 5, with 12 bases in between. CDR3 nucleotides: TGCGCCAGCAGCCCACCGACGGAGTATGGCTACACCTTC. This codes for CASSPPTEYGYTF.

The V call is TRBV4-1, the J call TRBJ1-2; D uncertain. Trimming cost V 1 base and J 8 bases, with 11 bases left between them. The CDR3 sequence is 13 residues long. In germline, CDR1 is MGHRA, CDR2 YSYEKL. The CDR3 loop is CASSQGTQLGYTF. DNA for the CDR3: TGCGCCAGCAGCCAAGGGACCCAGCTGGGCTACACCTTC.

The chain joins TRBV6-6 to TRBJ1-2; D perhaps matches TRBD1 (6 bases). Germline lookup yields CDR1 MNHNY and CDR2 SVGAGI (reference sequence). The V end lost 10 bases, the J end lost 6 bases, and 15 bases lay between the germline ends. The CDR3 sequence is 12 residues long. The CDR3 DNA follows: TGTGCCACGCACAGGGTGAAAGATGGCTACACCTTC. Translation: CATHRVKDGYTF.

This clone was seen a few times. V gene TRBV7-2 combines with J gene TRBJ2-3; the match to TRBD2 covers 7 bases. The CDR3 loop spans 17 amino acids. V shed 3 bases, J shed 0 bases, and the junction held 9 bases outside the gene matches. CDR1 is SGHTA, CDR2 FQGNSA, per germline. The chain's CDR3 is CASSFRWRGRSTDTQYF. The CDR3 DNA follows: TGTGCCAGCAGCTTCCGTTGGCGGGGGAGGAGCACAGATACGCAGTATTTT.

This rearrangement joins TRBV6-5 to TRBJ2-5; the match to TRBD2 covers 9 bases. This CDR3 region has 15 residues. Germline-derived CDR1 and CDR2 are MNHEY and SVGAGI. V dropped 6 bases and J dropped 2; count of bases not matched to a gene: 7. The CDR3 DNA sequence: TGTGCCAGCAGATCACTAGCGGGCCTACAAGAGACCCAGTACTTC. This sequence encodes CASRSLAGLQETQYF.

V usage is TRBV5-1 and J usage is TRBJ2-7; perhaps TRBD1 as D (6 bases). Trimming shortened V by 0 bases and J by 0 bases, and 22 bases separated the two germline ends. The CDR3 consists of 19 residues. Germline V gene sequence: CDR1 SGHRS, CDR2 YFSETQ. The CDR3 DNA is TGCGCCAGCAGCTTGGCCAGGGGAAACGGACCCCTAGGCTCCTACGAGCAGTACTTC. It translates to CASSLARGNGPLGSYEQYF.

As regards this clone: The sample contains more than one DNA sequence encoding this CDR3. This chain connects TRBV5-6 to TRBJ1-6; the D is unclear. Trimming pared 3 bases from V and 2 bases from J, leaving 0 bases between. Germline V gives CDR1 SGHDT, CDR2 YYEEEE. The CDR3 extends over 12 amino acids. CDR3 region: CASSSYNSPLHF. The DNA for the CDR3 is TGTGCCAGCAGCTCCTATAATTCACCCCTCCACTTT.

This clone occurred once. The CDR3 protein is CASSLDRGVHEQYF. CDR3 in DNA: TGCGCCAGCAGCTTGGACAGGGGAGTACACGAGCAGTACTTC. The chain combines TRBV5-1 with TRBJ2-7, with 7 bases aligning to TRBD1. CDR3 length: 14 amino acids. V shed 0 bases and J 5 bases; nucleotides not matched to a gene: 5. CDR1 is SGHRS, CDR2 YFSETQ, per germline.

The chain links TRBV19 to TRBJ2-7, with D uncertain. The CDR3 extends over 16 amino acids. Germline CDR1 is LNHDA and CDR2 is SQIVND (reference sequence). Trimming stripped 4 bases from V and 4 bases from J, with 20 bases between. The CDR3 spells CASSTSWSSIGYEQYF. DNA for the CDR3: TGTGCCAGTAGTACCTCTTGGAGCAGTATCGGGTACGAGCAGTACTTC. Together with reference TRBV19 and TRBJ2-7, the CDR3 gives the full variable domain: DGGITQSPKYLFRKEGQNVTLSCEQNLNHDAMYWYRQDPGQGLRLIYYSQIVNDFQKGDIAEGYSVSREKKESFPLTVTSAQKNPTAFYLCASSTSWSSIGYEQYFGPGTRLTVT.

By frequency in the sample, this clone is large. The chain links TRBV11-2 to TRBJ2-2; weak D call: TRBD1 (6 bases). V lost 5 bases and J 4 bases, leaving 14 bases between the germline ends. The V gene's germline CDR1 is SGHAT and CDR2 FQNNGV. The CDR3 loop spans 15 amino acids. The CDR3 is CASSPRTVGTGELFF. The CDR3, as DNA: TGTGCCAGCAGCCCTAGGACAGTGGGCACCGGGGAGCTGTTTTTT.

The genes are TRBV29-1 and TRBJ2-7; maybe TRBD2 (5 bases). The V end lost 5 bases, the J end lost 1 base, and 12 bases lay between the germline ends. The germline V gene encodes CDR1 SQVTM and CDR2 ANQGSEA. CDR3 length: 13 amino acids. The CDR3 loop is CSVRSGLSYEQYF. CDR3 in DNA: TGCAGCGTTCGATCCGGACTTTCCTACGAGCAGTACTTC.

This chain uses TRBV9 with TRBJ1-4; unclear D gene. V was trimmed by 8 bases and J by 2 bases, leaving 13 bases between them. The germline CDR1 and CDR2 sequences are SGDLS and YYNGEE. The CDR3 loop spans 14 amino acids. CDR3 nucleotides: TGTGCCAGTGCCGGTGGTGGCACTAATGAAAAACTGTTTTTT. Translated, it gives CASAGGGTNEKLFF.

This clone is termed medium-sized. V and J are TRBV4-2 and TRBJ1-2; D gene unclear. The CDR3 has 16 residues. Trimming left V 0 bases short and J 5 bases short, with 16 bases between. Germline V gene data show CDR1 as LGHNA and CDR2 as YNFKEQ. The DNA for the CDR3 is TGTGCCAGCAGCCAAGATCGGGGAGGTGGGCGATATGGCTACACCTTC. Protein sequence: CASSQDRGGGRYGYTF.

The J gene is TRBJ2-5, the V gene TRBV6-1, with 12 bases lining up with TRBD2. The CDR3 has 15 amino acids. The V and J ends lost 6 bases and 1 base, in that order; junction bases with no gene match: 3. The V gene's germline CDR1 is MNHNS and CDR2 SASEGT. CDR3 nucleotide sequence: TGTGCCAGCAGCCAACTAGCGGGGGGCCAAGAGACCCAGTACTTC. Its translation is CASSQLAGGQETQYF.

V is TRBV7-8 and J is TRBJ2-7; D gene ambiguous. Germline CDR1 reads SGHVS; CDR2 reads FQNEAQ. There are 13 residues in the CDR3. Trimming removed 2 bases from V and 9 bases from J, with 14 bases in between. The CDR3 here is CASSLLLLRGQYF. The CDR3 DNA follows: TGTGCCAGCAGCTTACTCCTGCTCCGAGGGCAGTACTTC.

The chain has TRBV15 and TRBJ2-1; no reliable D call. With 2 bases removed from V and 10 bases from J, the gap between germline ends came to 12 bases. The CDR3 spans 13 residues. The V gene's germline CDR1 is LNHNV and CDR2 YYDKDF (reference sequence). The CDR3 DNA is TGTGCCACCAGCAGAACTCTATCCGCCGAGCAGTTCTTC. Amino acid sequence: CATSRTLSAEQFF.

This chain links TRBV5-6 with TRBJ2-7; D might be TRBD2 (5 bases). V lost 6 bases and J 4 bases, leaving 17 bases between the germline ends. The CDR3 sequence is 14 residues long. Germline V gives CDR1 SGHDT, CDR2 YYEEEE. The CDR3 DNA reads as TGTGCCAGCACCTACAGCGGAAGGAGGTACGAGCAGTACTTC. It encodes CASTYSGRRYEQYF.

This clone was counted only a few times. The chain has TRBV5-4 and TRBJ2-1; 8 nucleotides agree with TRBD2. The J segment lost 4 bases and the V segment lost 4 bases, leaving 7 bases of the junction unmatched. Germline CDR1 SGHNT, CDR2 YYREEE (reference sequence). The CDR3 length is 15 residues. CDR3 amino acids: CASSPGGTPYNEQFF. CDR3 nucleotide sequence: TGTGCCAGCAGCCCGGGGGGGACTCCGTACAATGAGCAGTTCTTC.

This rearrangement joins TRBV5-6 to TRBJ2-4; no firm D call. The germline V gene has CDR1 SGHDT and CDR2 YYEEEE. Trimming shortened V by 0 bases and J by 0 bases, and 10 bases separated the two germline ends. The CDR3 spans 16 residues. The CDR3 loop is CASSLVVLLAKNIQYF. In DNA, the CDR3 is TGTGCCAGCAGCTTGGTAGTATTACTAGCCAAAAACATTCAGTACTTC.

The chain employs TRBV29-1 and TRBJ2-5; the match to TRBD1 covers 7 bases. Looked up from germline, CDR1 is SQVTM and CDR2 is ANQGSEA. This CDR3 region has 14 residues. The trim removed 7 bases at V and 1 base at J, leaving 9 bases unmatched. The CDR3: CSANRGQLQETQYF. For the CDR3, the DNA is TGCAGCGCTAACAGGGGACAGCTCCAAGAGACCCAGTACTTC.

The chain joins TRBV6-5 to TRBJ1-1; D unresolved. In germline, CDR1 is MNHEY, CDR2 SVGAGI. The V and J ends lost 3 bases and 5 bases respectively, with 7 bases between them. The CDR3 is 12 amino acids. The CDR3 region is CASSYYGTEAFF. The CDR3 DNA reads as TGTGCCAGCAGTTATTACGGTACTGAAGCTTTCTTT.

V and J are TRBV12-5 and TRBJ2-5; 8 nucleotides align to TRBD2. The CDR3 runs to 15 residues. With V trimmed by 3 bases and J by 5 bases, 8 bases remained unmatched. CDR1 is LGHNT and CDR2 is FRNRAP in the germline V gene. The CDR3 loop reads CASGFGSGVTETQYF. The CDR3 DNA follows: TGTGCTAGTGGTTTCGGTAGCGGGGTTACGGAGACCCAGTACTTC.

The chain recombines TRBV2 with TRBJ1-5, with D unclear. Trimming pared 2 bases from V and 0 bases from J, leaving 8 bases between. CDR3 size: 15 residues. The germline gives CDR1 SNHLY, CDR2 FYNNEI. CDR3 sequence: CASSERGYSNQPQHF. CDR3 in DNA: TGTGCCAGCAGTGAAAGAGGGTATAGCAATCAGCCCCAGCATTTT.

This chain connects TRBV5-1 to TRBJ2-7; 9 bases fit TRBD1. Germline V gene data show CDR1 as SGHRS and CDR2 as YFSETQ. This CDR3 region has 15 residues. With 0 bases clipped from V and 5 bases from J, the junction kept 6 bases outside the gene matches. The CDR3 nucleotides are TGCGCCAGCAGCTTGGAAACAGGGGGCAGGAACGAGCAGTACTTC. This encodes CASSLETGGRNEQYF.

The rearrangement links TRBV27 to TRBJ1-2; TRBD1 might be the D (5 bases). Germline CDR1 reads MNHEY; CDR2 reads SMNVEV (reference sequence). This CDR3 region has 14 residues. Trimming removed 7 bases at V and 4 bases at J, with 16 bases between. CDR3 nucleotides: TGTGCCAGCAAAATAACCGGGACGGTCTATGGCTACACCTTC. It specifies CASKITGTVYGYTF.

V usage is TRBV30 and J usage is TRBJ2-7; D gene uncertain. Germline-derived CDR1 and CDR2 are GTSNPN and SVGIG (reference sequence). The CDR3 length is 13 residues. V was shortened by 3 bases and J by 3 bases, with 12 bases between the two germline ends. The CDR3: CAWSPHPVYEQYF. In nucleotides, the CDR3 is TGTGCCTGGAGCCCCCACCCGGTCTACGAGCAGTACTTC.

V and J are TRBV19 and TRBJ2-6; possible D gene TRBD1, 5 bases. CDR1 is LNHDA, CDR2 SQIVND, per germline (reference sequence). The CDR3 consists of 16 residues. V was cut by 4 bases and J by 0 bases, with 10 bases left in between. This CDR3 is CASSNQGFSGANVLTF. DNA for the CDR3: TGTGCCAGTAGTAATCAGGGCTTCTCTGGGGCCAACGTCCTGACTTTC. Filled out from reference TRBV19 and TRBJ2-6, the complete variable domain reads DGGITQSPKYLFRKEGQNVTLSCEQNLNHDAMYWYRQDPGQGLRLIYYSQIVNDFQKGDIAEGYSVSREKKESFPLTVTSAQKNPTAFYLCASSNQGFSGANVLTFGAGSRLTVL.

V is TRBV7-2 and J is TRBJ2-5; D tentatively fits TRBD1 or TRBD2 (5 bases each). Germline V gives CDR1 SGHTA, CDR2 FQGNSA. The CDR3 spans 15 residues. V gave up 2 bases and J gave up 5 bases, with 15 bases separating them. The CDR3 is CASSLTRDGWETQYF. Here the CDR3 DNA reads TGTGCCAGCAGCTTAACTCGGGACGGATGGGAGACCCAGTACTTC.

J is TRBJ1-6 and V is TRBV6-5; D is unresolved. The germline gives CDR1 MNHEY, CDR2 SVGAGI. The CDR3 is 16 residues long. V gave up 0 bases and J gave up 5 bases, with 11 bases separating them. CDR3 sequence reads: CASSYSNAGNNSPLHF. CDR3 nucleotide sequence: TGTGCCAGCAGTTACTCGAATGCTGGGAATAATTCACCCCTCCACTTT.

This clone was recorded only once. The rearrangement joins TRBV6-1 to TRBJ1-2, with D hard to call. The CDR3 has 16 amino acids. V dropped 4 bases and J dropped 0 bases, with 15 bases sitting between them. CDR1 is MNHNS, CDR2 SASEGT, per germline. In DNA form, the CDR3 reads TGTGCCAGCAGTGCCCGGCAGCCTGGACCTAACTATGGCTACACCTTC. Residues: CASSARQPGPNYGYTF.

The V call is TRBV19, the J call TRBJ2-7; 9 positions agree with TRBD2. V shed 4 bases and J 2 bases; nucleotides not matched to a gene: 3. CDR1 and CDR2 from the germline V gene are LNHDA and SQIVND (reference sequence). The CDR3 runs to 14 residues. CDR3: CASSRVAGAYEQYF. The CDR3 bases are TGTGCCAGTAGTAGGGTAGCGGGGGCCTACGAGCAGTACTTC.